The 5 T cell receptor beta chains presented below share a single source sample, sequenced in a study of tumor-infiltrating lymphocytes in primary liver carcinoma. A primer matching the constant region was used to make TCR beta cDNA from 450 to 500 ng of total RNA. The TCR beta library was amplified through three nested multiplex PCR rounds in a modified ARM-PCR procedure. A C-beta reverse primer and TRBV1-TRBV30 forward primers served in each of the first two PCR rounds, at around 10 cycles apiece. TCRdb reprocessed the multiplex PCR reads via MiXCR and lists one record per CDR3 protein. Here the sample spans fewer than 250,000 distinct CDR3 sequences, roughly 61% being singletons. In addition to blood RNA drawn from unsorted whole blood, germline DNA was extracted. The source material was peripheral blood. The receptors were sampled from a woman aged 55-69 years with primary liver carcinoma and hepatitis B virus infection.

This clonotype was observed a few times. The gene calls are TRBV24-1 and TRBJ2-3; 10 bases fit TRBD2. The CDR3 sequence is 16 residues long. V shed 0 bases, J shed 4 bases, and the junction held 3 bases outside the gene matches. CDR1 and CDR2 (germline): KGHDR, SFDVKD. This chain's CDR3 is CATSDLTSGMSDTQYF. For the CDR3, the DNA is TGTGCCACCAGTGATTTGACTAGCGGGATGTCAGATACGCAGTATTTT.

This clonotype came up a few times. The rearrangement uses TRBV28 and TRBJ2-2; D ambiguous. Looked up from germline, CDR1 is MDHEN and CDR2 is SYDVKM. The CDR3 totals 14 residues. V lost 7 bases and J lost 5, with 14 bases in between. CDR3 region: CASTAAARTGELFF. The CDR3 nucleotides read TGTGCCAGCACCGCCGCAGCCCGGACCGGGGAGCTGTTTTTT. Complete variable domain (other parts from reference TRBV28 and TRBJ2-2): DVKVTQSSRYLVKRTGEKVFLECVQDMDHENMFWYRQDPGLGLRLIYFSYDVKMKEKGDIPEGYSVSREKKERFSLILESASTNQTSMYLCASTAAARTGELFFGEGSRLTVL.

A note on this clonotype: A much larger clone is a single base away; this may be a read error. V gene TRBV5-4 combines with J gene TRBJ2-3; a possible D gene is TRBD1 (5 bases). The CDR3 runs 13 residues. The germline V gene has CDR1 SGHNT and CDR2 YYREEE (reference sequence). CDR3: CASSFQGTDAQYF. CDR3 nucleotide sequence: TGTGCCAGCAGCTTTCAGGGTACAGATGCGCAGTATTTT. Full variable domain (remainder filled in from reference TRBV5-4 and TRBJ2-3): ETGVTQSPTHLIKTRGQQVTLRCSSQSGHNTVSWYQQALGQGPQFIFQYYREEENGRGNFPPRFSGLQFPNYSSELNVNALELDDSALYLCASSFQGTDAQYFGPGTRLTVL.

Regarding this clonotype: It is likely a read error, because the conserved phenylalanine at the end of the CDR3 is missing. The chain employs TRBV11-2 and TRBJ2-2; the D is unclear. This CDR3 region has 14 residues. Germline V gene lookup returns CDR1 SGHAT and CDR2 FQNNGV. The V gene lost 0 bases and the J gene lost 7 bases, with 9 bases spanning the gap. CDR3 DNA: TGTGCCAGCAGCTTAGAATGGGTGGGCGGGGAGCTGTTTTAC. Encoded protein: CASSLEWVGGELFY.

Only one count was recorded for this clonotype. One end of the junction fails to match germline, which may point to a read error. The rearrangement links TRBV12-5 to TRBJ2-5, with D possibly called TRBD1 or TRBD2 (5 bases each). Per the germline V gene, CDR1 is LGHNT and CDR2 is FRNRAP. The CDR3 sequence is 18 residues long. The CDR3 DNA reads as TGTGCTAGTGGTTTGGTAGTGTTCCGGGGCCCATTCCGAGAGACTCAGCACTTC. It yields the protein CASGLVVFRGPFRETQHF.